Shown below are 11 T cell receptor beta chains from a single sample sequenced in a study of Tregs in tolerant kidney transplant recipients. Assay used: immunoSEQ multiplex PCR; TCRdb lists only in-frame clones, some missing. The sample has under 300,000 clones, 84% seen once. Sequencing was carried out using CD4+ T cells from blood. Receptors originate from a human donor in good health.

This sequence joins TRBV7-6 and TRBJ2-5; weak D call: TRBD2 (6 bases). CDR1 is SGHVS and CDR2 is FNYEAQ in the germline V gene. The CDR3 contains 16 residues. The V end was cut by 4 bases, the J end by 5 bases, with 20 bases between. The CDR3 DNA follows: TGTGCCAGCAGCTCCCTTTCGGGGGTCCTCAAGGAGACCCAGTACTTC. Its protein product is CASSSLSGVLKETQYF.

V is TRBV19 and J is TRBJ2-7, with D unclear. The ends were cut back, 3 bases at V and 1 base at J, with 10 bases in the middle. The germline gives CDR1 LNHDA, CDR2 SQIVND (reference sequence). The CDR3 length is 14 residues. The CDR3 sequence: CASSIGLGSYEQYF. The CDR3 region has the DNA TGTGCCAGTAGTATCGGGCTAGGGTCCTACGAGCAGTACTTC.

This clone appeared a few times. The chain combines TRBV19 with TRBJ1-2; 9 nucleotides match TRBD1. The CDR3 is made up of 13 amino acids. Looked up from germline, CDR1 is LNHDA and CDR2 is SQIVND (reference sequence). Losses at the gene ends were 9 bases for V and 5 bases for J; bases not matched to a gene: 7. The CDR3 sequence: CASSQGAGYGYTF. Here the CDR3 DNA reads TGTGCCAGCTCACAGGGGGCAGGTTATGGCTACACCTTC.

V usage is TRBV6-1 and J usage is TRBJ2-7, with D maybe TRBD2 (5 bases). Looked up from germline, CDR1 is MNHNS and CDR2 is SASEGT. V dropped 0 bases and J dropped 3 bases, with 12 bases sitting between them. The CDR3 is made up of 15 amino acids. The CDR3, as DNA: TGTGCCAGCAGTGAAGCAGAGGCCCGGGGCTACGAGCAGTACTTC. Translating it yields CASSEAEARGYEQYF.

CDR3 loop: CASSLEGGGGYTF. The CDR3 region has the DNA TGCGCCAGCAGCTTGGAAGGGGGCGGAGGCTACACCTTC. The chain carries TRBV5-1 and TRBJ1-2; 7 positions match TRBD1. The junction had 4 bases not matched to a gene; V was cut back by 0 bases and J by 8 bases. Germline V lookup: CDR1 SGHRS, CDR2 YFSETQ. CDR3 length: 13 residues.

The table lists this clone with a count of one. The chain recombines TRBV7-9 with TRBJ1-1; TRBD1 matches at 7 bases. Germline-derived CDR1 and CDR2 are SEHNR and FQNEAQ (reference sequence). The junction had 2 bases not matched to a gene; V was cut back by 5 bases and J by 5 bases. This CDR3 has 12 amino acids. CDR3 protein: CASSDRDTEAFF. The CDR3 bases are TGTGCCAGCAGCGACAGGGATACTGAAGCTTTCTTT.

This chain connects TRBV19 to TRBJ2-3; possible D gene TRBD1, 6 bases. This CDR3 has 15 amino acids. Germline values: CDR1 LNHDA, CDR2 SQIVND (reference sequence). Trimming removed 3 bases from V and 4 bases from J, with 14 bases in between. CDR3 sequence: CASSILQGVADTQYF. The CDR3 DNA is TGTGCCAGTAGTATCTTACAGGGCGTCGCAGATACGCAGTATTTT.

The chain couples TRBV7-2 to TRBJ2-1; D unclear. The V end lost 3 bases, the J end lost 0 bases, and 12 bases lay between the germline ends. The germline V gene has CDR1 SGHTA and CDR2 FQGNSA. CDR3 length: 16 residues. CDR3 nucleotide sequence: TGTGCCAGCAGCTTGCCCCAGTTAAGCTCCTACAATGAGCAGTTCTTC. Protein: CASSLPQLSSYNEQFF.

The V call is TRBV6-5, the J call TRBJ1-2; D is unclear. This CDR3 comprises 15 residues. Looked up from germline, CDR1 is MNHEY and CDR2 is SVGAGI. Trimming took off 2 bases at V and 6 bases at J, with 16 bases between the two ends. The CDR3, as DNA: TGTGCCAGCAGTTACAATACGGTCCAGGCCCATGGCTACACCTTC. It translates to CASSYNTVQAHGYTF.

The V call is TRBV11-2, the J call TRBJ1-6, with a weak D call TRBD1 (5 bases). Trimming pared 0 bases from V and 7 bases from J, leaving 10 bases between. This CDR3 has 15 amino acids. Per the germline V gene, CDR1 is SGHAT and CDR2 is FQNNGV. CDR3 sequence reads: CASSLDDRSNSPLHF. The CDR3 region has the DNA TGTGCCAGCAGCTTAGATGACAGATCCAATTCACCCCTCCACTTT.

The chain combines TRBV6-6 with TRBJ2-7; TRBD1 is a possible D gene (6 bases). Germline V gene data show CDR1 as MNHNY and CDR2 as SVGAGI (reference sequence). The V end was cut by 2 bases, the J end by 3 bases, with 8 bases between. The CDR3 loop spans 13 amino acids. This CDR3 is CASSYQDSYEQYF. The DNA for the CDR3 is TGTGCCAGCAGTTACCAGGACAGCTACGAGCAGTACTTC.